Listed below are T cell receptor beta chains from one sample, sequenced in a study of T cells in localized non-small cell lung cancer. Assay: immunoSEQ multiplex PCR; the TCRdb copy retains only in-frame clones and omits some. The sample includes 45,000 or so clones, about 88% of them seen just once. The sample in question was PBMCs, obtained before any cancer treatment. The receptor set was obtained from a man between 40 and 70 years old with stage II lung adenocarcinoma. Each CDR3 is given with its conserved first and last residue. The D gene is left open where the match is weak. Some rows mark clone size as missing; the rest say once, few, many or name a class of expanded clone.

j_gene: TRBJ2-3; v_gene: TRBV30; abundance: once; d_gene: TRBD2; CDR3nt: TGTGCCTGGAGGCGGGGGATCACAGATACGCAGTATTTT; CDR3aa: CAWRRGITDTQYF
j_gene: TRBJ1-5; v_gene: TRBV9; abundance: .; d_gene: .; CDR3nt: TGTGCCAGCAGCGTAGGGAGCAATCAGCCCCAGCATTTT; CDR3aa: CASSVGSNQPQHF
j_gene: TRBJ1-2; v_gene: TRBV2; abundance: .; d_gene: .; CDR3nt: TGTGCCAGCAGCGGTTCAGGGACCCATGGCTACACCTTC; CDR3aa: CASSGSGTHGYTF
j_gene: TRBJ1-1; v_gene: TRBV11-1; abundance: .; d_gene: TRBD1; CDR3nt: TGTGCCAGCAACCCACAGGGGAGGAACACTGAAGCTTTCTTT; CDR3aa: CASNPQGRNTEAFF
j_gene: TRBJ1-4; v_gene: TRBV7-6; abundance: .; d_gene: .; CDR3nt: TGTGCCAGCAGCCGTCCCGGGACTTACTATGAAAAACTGTTTTTT; CDR3aa: CASSRPGTYYEKLFF
j_gene: TRBJ2-1; v_gene: TRBV5-6; abundance: .; d_gene: .; CDR3nt: TGTGCCAGCAGCTTAGGGCGGGCAAAGAAGTTCTTC; CDR3aa: CASSLGRAKKFF
j_gene: TRBJ1-6; v_gene: TRBV30; abundance: once; d_gene: .; CDR3nt: TGTGCCTGGAGTCAGCAGGGTTTCGGCTCCTATAATTCACCCCTCCACTTT; CDR3aa: CAWSQQGFGSYNSPLHF
j_gene: TRBJ2-1; v_gene: TRBV29-1; abundance: .; d_gene: TRBD2; CDR3nt: TGCAGCGTTGAACTAGCGGGGGGCCGTTTGGATGAGCAGTTCTTC; CDR3aa: CSVELAGGRLDEQFF
j_gene: TRBJ2-1; v_gene: TRBV19; abundance: .; d_gene: .; CDR3nt: TGTGCCAGTAGTGTGGAGGTGGGATCCTACAATGAGCAGTTCTTC; CDR3aa: CASSVEVGSYNEQFF
j_gene: TRBJ1-2; v_gene: TRBV6-5; abundance: .; d_gene: .; CDR3nt: TGTGCCAGCAGACCATACCGGGGCGGCTATGGCTACACCTTC; CDR3aa: CASRPYRGGYGYTF
j_gene: TRBJ2-2; v_gene: TRBV5-1; abundance: .; d_gene: .; CDR3nt: TGCGCCAGCGGCGCAGGGGTGACCGGGGAGCTGTTTTTT; CDR3aa: CASGAGVTGELFF
j_gene: TRBJ2-4; v_gene: TRBV6-6; abundance: .; d_gene: TRBD2; CDR3nt: TGTGCCAGCAGTTCTACTTGGGACGGGAGGAACATTCAGTACTTC; CDR3aa: CASSSTWDGRNIQYF
j_gene: TRBJ1-3; v_gene: TRBV7-8; abundance: .; d_gene: TRBD1; CDR3nt: TGTGCCAGCAGCTTACCTAGTGGGACAGGAAACTCTGGAAACACCATATATTTT; CDR3aa: CASSLPSGTGNSGNTIYF
j_gene: TRBJ2-2; v_gene: TRBV30; abundance: few; d_gene: TRBD1; CDR3nt: TGTGCCTGGAGTCAGGGGGCTGGCACCGGGGAGCTGTTTTTT; CDR3aa: CAWSQGAGTGELFF
j_gene: TRBJ2-7; v_gene: TRBV5-1; abundance: .; d_gene: .; CDR3nt: TGCGCCAGCAGCTTGGATCAGGGAAACGAGCAGTACTTC; CDR3aa: CASSLDQGNEQYF
j_gene: TRBJ1-2; v_gene: TRBV18; abundance: .; d_gene: .; CDR3nt: TGTGCCAGCTCACGGACGGGGGGCTATGGCTACACCTTC; CDR3aa: CASSRTGGYGYTF
j_gene: TRBJ1-2; v_gene: TRBV18; abundance: .; d_gene: .; CDR3nt: TGTGCCAGCTCACCCTCCGGACTGAACTATGGCTACACCTTC; CDR3aa: CASSPSGLNYGYTF
j_gene: TRBJ2-7; v_gene: TRBV30; abundance: .; d_gene: TRBD2; CDR3nt: TGTGCCTGGAGCCCCTCCCGGGGGGGGCCCTACGAGCAGTACTTC; CDR3aa: CAWSPSRGGPYEQYF
j_gene: TRBJ2-1; v_gene: TRBV2; abundance: .; d_gene: .; CDR3nt: TGTGCCAGCAGGCAGGGTTCCTACAATGAGCAGTTCTTC; CDR3aa: CASRQGSYNEQFF
j_gene: TRBJ1-3; v_gene: TRBV5-1; abundance: .; d_gene: .; CDR3nt: TGCGCCAGCAGCCCCCGGGCAGGGCCTTCTTCTGGAAACACCATATATTTT; CDR3aa: CASSPRAGPSSGNTIYF
j_gene: TRBJ2-1; v_gene: TRBV7-2; abundance: .; d_gene: TRBD2; CDR3nt: TGTGCCAGCAGCATCTTGCGGGGGTCCTACAATGAGCAGTTCTTC; CDR3aa: CASSILRGSYNEQFF
j_gene: TRBJ2-2; v_gene: TRBV28; abundance: .; d_gene: .; CDR3nt: TGTGCCAGCAGTTTAGGGGCGAATGAGGGCGGGGAGCTGTTTTTT; CDR3aa: CASSLGANEGGELFF
j_gene: TRBJ2-2; v_gene: TRBV5-6; abundance: .; d_gene: .; CDR3nt: TGTGCCAGCAGCTTTTTTGGAGGGTCCAACACCGGGGAGCTGTTTTTT; CDR3aa: CASSFFGGSNTGELFF
j_gene: TRBJ2-5; v_gene: TRBV5-4; abundance: .; d_gene: .; CDR3nt: TGTGCCAGCAGCCCTGACGGACAGTTAATTCAAGAGACCCAGTACTTC; CDR3aa: CASSPDGQLIQETQYF
j_gene: TRBJ1-1; v_gene: TRBV29-1; abundance: few; d_gene: .; CDR3nt: TGCAGCGTTGAAATGGGGCGGGGAGCCCTGAACACTGAAGCTTTCTTT; CDR3aa: CSVEMGRGALNTEAFF
j_gene: TRBJ2-1; v_gene: TRBV11-2; abundance: .; d_gene: .; CDR3nt: TGTGCCAGCCGAAGGGCATCTGAGCAGTTCTTC; CDR3aa: CASRRASEQFF
j_gene: TRBJ2-1; v_gene: TRBV7-9; abundance: .; d_gene: .; CDR3nt: TGTGCCAGCGAAGACAGTAACTACAATGAGCAGTTCTTC; CDR3aa: CASEDSNYNEQFF
j_gene: TRBJ2-7; v_gene: TRBV9; abundance: few; d_gene: .; CDR3nt: TGTGCCAGCAGCGTATTGGGGGGTTACGAGCAGTACTTC; CDR3aa: CASSVLGGYEQYF
j_gene: TRBJ1-2; v_gene: TRBV6-1; abundance: .; d_gene: .; CDR3nt: TGTGCCAGCACCAACGGGGGGGCAGACTATGGCTACACCTTC; CDR3aa: CASTNGGADYGYTF
j_gene: TRBJ1-6; v_gene: TRBV5-4; abundance: .; d_gene: TRBD1; CDR3nt: TGTGCCAGCAGCTTGGGGGACAGTTCACCCCTCCACTTT; CDR3aa: CASSLGDSSPLHF
j_gene: TRBJ2-2; v_gene: TRBV10-2; abundance: .; d_gene: TRBD1; CDR3nt: TGCGCCACCCAGGGGGACACCGGGGAGCTGTTTTTT; CDR3aa: CATQGDTGELFF
j_gene: TRBJ2-2; v_gene: TRBV28; abundance: .; d_gene: .; CDR3nt: TGTGCCAGCAGTTTTAGGGGGGGCGCTGGCACCGGGGAGCTGTTTTTT; CDR3aa: CASSFRGGAGTGELFF
j_gene: TRBJ2-3; v_gene: TRBV5-1; abundance: .; d_gene: .; CDR3nt: TGCGCCAGCAGCCCAAAGTCGGACGTGGATACGCAGTATTTT; CDR3aa: CASSPKSDVDTQYF
j_gene: TRBJ2-5; v_gene: TRBV6-1; abundance: .; d_gene: TRBD2; CDR3nt: TGTGCCAGCAGTTTAGCGGGGTCTAGTACGGAGACCCAGTACTTC; CDR3aa: CASSLAGSSTETQYF
j_gene: TRBJ2-5; v_gene: TRBV4-1; abundance: .; d_gene: .; CDR3nt: TGCGCCAGCAGCCAAGATATGGAGACCCAGTACTTC; CDR3aa: CASSQDMETQYF
j_gene: TRBJ1-1; v_gene: TRBV19; abundance: .; d_gene: .; CDR3nt: TGTGCCAGTGGATTTCCCCGTGGGTCTTCCACCACGAAGGCTTTCTTT; CDR3aa: CASGFPRGSSTTKAFF
j_gene: TRBJ2-2; v_gene: TRBV2; abundance: .; d_gene: TRBD2; CDR3nt: TGTGCCAGCAGAGCGGGGGCTGGGACCGGGGAGCTGTTTTTT; CDR3aa: CASRAGAGTGELFF
j_gene: TRBJ2-1; v_gene: TRBV12-2; abundance: few; d_gene: .; CDR3nt: TGTGCAAGTCGCCCCCCGGGCAATGAGCAGTTCTTC; CDR3aa: CASRPPGNEQFF
j_gene: TRBJ1-2; v_gene: TRBV5-1; abundance: .; d_gene: TRBD1; CDR3nt: TGCGCCAGCAGCGCGGACAGGTCCTATGGCTACACCTTC; CDR3aa: CASSADRSYGYTF
j_gene: TRBJ1-4; v_gene: TRBV7-9; abundance: .; d_gene: TRBD1; CDR3nt: TGTGCCAGCAGCTTAGGACAGGGTGAAAAACTGTTTTTT; CDR3aa: CASSLGQGEKLFF
j_gene: TRBJ2-1; v_gene: TRBV6-4; abundance: .; d_gene: .; CDR3nt: TGTGCCAGCAGTGACGGCGGGGCTGGCAATGAGCAGTTCTTC; CDR3aa: CASSDGGAGNEQFF
j_gene: TRBJ1-2; v_gene: TRBV30; abundance: once; d_gene: .; CDR3nt: TGTGCCTGGAGTGTCGGGCACAGCTATGGCTACACCTTC; CDR3aa: CAWSVGHSYGYTF
j_gene: TRBJ1-1; v_gene: TRBV19; abundance: .; d_gene: TRBD1; CDR3nt: TGTGCCAGTAGTATCGCCCCCTGGACAGGGATGAACACTGAAGCTTTCTTT; CDR3aa: CASSIAPWTGMNTEAFF
j_gene: TRBJ1-5; v_gene: TRBV6-5; abundance: .; d_gene: TRBD1; CDR3nt: TGTGCCAGCAGTTCTGGGACAGGGAGAGATCAGCCCCAGCATTTT; CDR3aa: CASSSGTGRDQPQHF
j_gene: TRBJ1-6; v_gene: TRBV13; abundance: .; d_gene: .; CDR3nt: TGTGCCAGCAGCCGCGGTACAGGCCCAGGGAATTCACCCCTCCACTTT; CDR3aa: CASSRGTGPGNSPLHF
j_gene: TRBJ2-2; v_gene: TRBV7-9; abundance: .; d_gene: .; CDR3nt: TGTGCCAGCAGCCCGGGGACTTCCGGGGAGCTGTTTTTT; CDR3aa: CASSPGTSGELFF
j_gene: TRBJ2-5; v_gene: TRBV15; abundance: .; d_gene: .; CDR3nt: TGTGCCACCAGCAGAGGAAGAGAGACCCAGTACTTC; CDR3aa: CATSRGRETQYF
j_gene: TRBJ1-4; v_gene: TRBV21-1; abundance: .; d_gene: .; CDR3nt: TGTGCCAGCAGCAAATCTCCGTTGAGGGAAAAACTGTTTTTT; CDR3aa: CASSKSPLREKLFF